This TCR beta chain comes out of a study of blood T cell repertoires in COVID-19. The table came from immunoSEQ multiplex PCR; TCRdb's copy has only in-frame clones and leaves some out. The sample includes 150,000 or so clones, almost 85% seen only once; the top ten take approximately 9.9%. V lost 1 base and J lost 6, with 14 bases in between. Germline V gives CDR1 ENHRY, CDR2 SYGVKD. The length of the CDR3 is 15 residues. This clonotype was obtained from a man aged 50 to 60 who had recovered from COVID-19. This chain connects TRBV10-3 to TRBJ2-3; D possibly corresponds to TRBD1 (6 bases). The sample consisted of PBMCs or T cells enriched from blood (not recorded which). CDR3 nucleotides: TGTGCCATCAGTGAGTGGGGGCCGGATATGGATACGCAGTATTTT. This gives the protein CAISEWGPDMDTQYF.